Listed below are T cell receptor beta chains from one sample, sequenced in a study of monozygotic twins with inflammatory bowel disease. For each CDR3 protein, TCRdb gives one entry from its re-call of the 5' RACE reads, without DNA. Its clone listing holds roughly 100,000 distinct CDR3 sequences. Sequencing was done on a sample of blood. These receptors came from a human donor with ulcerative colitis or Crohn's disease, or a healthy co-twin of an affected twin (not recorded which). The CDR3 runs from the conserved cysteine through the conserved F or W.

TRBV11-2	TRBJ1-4	CASSLDLDSELNEKLFF
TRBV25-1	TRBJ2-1	CASSDASGRVYEQFF
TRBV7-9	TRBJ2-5	CASSNPAGQWETQYF
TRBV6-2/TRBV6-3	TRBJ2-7	CASSSGRLGSYEQYF
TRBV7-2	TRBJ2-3	CASSSLTSGVDTQYF
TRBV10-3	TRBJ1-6	CAISGQGTSYNSPLHF
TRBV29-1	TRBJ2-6	CSVRHSGANVLTF
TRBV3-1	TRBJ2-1	CASSQDWNSPHNEQFF
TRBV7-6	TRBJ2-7	CASSLEFGAVYEQYF
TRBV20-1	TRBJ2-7	CSAINPQGQNYEQYF
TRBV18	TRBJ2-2	CASSPSGLAGTGELFF